This TCR beta chain was obtained from a study of a mutant IDH1 vaccine in newly diagnosed glioma. Study-wide results and caveats: Pseudoprogression seemed unrelated to changes in top peripheral T cell clonotypes. Of the patients, less than 95% had vaccine-induced immune responses.

This CDR3 comprises 12 residues. Trimming took off 7 bases at V and 4 bases at J, with 10 bases between the two ends. Looked up from germline, CDR1 is SQVTM and CDR2 is ANQGSEA. The time point denotes: baseline, week 1 (first vaccination visit). Treatment noted: pre-vaccination baseline after standard-of-care therapy. Patients carried new grade 3 or 4 IDH1-mutant astrocytomas lacking nuclear ATRX. TCRdb's table, derived via immunoSEQ multiplex PCR, lists solely in-frame clones and lacks some. This table has 30,000 to 35,000 clones, about 85% appearing once. This clone came up a few times. Its antigen is not identified.

The sample in question was PBMCs, obtained from a glioma patient treated with radiotherapy, temozolomide or both. The TCR originated in a woman aged 40 to 55 with glioma. This rearrangement joins TRBV29-1 to TRBJ1-4; a weak D match, TRBD1 (6 bases). The chain's CDR3 is CSARTVNEKLFF. The DNA for the CDR3 is TGCAGCGCCCGGACAGTTAATGAAAAACTGTTTTTT. Together with reference TRBV29-1 and TRBJ1-4, the CDR3 gives the full variable domain: SAVISQKPSRDICQRGTSLTIQCQVDSQVTMMFWYRQQPGQSLTLIATANQGSEATYESGFVIDKFPISRPNLTFSTLTVSNMSPEDSSIYLCSARTVNEKLFFGSGTQLSVL.